The rows below give T cell receptor beta chains drawn from one sample of a study of blood T cells in healthy people across ages. TCRdb processed the 5' RACE reads anew with MiXCR; each CDR3 protein has one entry. Here the sample spans about 1,000,000 distinct CDR3 sequences, around 43% being singletons. The material sequenced was blood. The receptors originated from a woman aged 55-70 years in good health. CDR3s include the opening cysteine and the closing phenylalanine or tryptophan. The D gene is left open where the match is weak. Clone size is not always given. Where it is, it says once, few, many or a class for expanded clones.

>TRBJ2-5|TRBD1|.|TRBV2
CASGGQPQETQYF
TGTGCCAGCGGGGGACAGCCCCAAGAGACCCAGTACTTC
>TRBJ2-7|TRBD1|.|TRBV20-1
CSARDLGQGELDEQYF
TGCAGTGCTAGAGATTTGGGACAGGGGGAGTTGGACGAGCAGTACTTC
>TRBJ1-2|.|once|TRBV6-5
CASRPLRGSNYGYTF
TGTGCCAGCAGGCCCCTGAGGGGTTCTAACTATGGCTACACCTTC
>TRBJ2-5|.|few|TRBV27
CASSPRGRSEEQYF
TGTGCCAGCAGTCCCAGGGGCAGGTCAGAAGAGCAGTACTTC
>TRBJ1-2|.|.|TRBV12-3/TRBV12-4
CASSPETAYGYTF
TGTGCCAGCAGCCCTGAGACGGCCTATGGCTACACCTTC
>TRBJ1-4|.|few|TRBV6-5
CASSIFSSRGAEKLFF
TGTGCCAGCAGCATCTTCTCTTCAAGGGGGGCTGAAAAACTGTTTTTT
>TRBJ1-5|.|.|TRBV10-3
CASNRDQGQPQHF
TGTGCCAGCAATCGCGACCAGGGTCAGCCCCAGCATTTT
>TRBJ2-1|.|.|TRBV2
CASSEIIGNEQFF
TGTGCCAGCAGTGAGATAATCGGCAATGAGCAGTTCTTC
>TRBJ1-1|.|.|TRBV7-3
CASSLTGRAEAFF
TGTGCCAGCAGCTTAACAGGGAGAGCTGAAGCTTTCTTT
>TRBJ2-1|.|few|TRBV20-1
CSPRAIWGDSRVNEQFF
TGCAGTCCTCGGGCGATTTGGGGGGATAGTCGTGTGAATGAGCAGTTCTTC
>TRBJ1-1|.|.|TRBV20-1
CSAGEASRGTEAFF
TGCAGTGCTGGAGAGGCTAGTCGGGGGACTGAAGCTTTCTTT
>TRBJ2-3|.|.|TRBV27
CASSHREAQYF
TGTGCCAGCAGTCACAGGGAAGCGCAGTATTTT
>TRBJ2-7|TRBD1|.|TRBV5-5
CASSLGGQASYEQYF
TGTGCCAGCAGCTTGGGGGGACAGGCTTCCTACGAGCAGTACTTC
>TRBJ2-7|.|.|TRBV6-5
CASSHTRPHKGEQYF
TGTGCCAGCAGCCATACTCGACCACACAAGGGGGAGCAGTACTTC
>TRBJ2-5|.|.|TRBV14
CASSLAQRRWETQYF
TGTGCCAGCAGTCTCGCCCAGCGTCGTTGGGAGACCCAGTACTTC
>TRBJ2-1|TRBD2|few|TRBV20-1
CSARMTSGMREQFF
TGCAGTGCTAGAATGACTAGCGGGATGCGTGAGCAGTTCTTC
>TRBJ2-1|TRBD1|.|TRBV6-5
CASSSGTGTANNEQFF
TGTGCCAGCAGTTCGGGAACCGGGACAGCAAACAATGAGCAGTTCTTC
>TRBJ2-1|.|.|TRBV28
CASSPVGDYNEQFF
TGTGCCAGCAGCCCCGTAGGGGATTACAATGAGCAGTTCTTC
>TRBJ1-1|.|.|TRBV24-1
CATSDGGNTEAFF
TGTGCCACCAGTGACGGGGGGAACACTGAAGCTTTCTTT
>TRBJ2-1|.|.|TRBV20-1
CSAQGDTYYNEQFF
TGCAGTGCTCAAGGGGACACCTACTACAATGAGCAGTTCTTC
>TRBJ2-1|.|.|TRBV4-1
CASSLTSKGGDYNEQFF
TGCGCCAGCAGCCTCACCTCGAAAGGGGGGGACTACAATGAGCAGTTCTTC
>TRBJ2-7|.|.|TRBV20-1
CSARDMAEQYF
TGCAGTGCTAGAGATATGGCCGAGCAGTACTTC
>TRBJ2-3|.|.|TRBV20-1
CSARPADSATDTQYF
TGCAGTGCTAGACCCGCGGACAGCGCCACAGATACGCAGTATTTT
>TRBJ2-7|.|few|TRBV3-1
CASSLGPGVYYEQYF
TGTGCCAGCAGCCTAGGGCCCGGGGTCTACTACGAGCAGTACTTC
>TRBJ2-5|TRBD2|.|TRBV15
CATSPPGLAGETQYF
TGTGCCACCAGCCCACCGGGACTAGCGGGAGAGACCCAGTACTTC
>TRBJ2-1|TRBD1|.|TRBV5-4
CASSVTYRGGEQFF
TGTGCCAGCAGCGTCACGTACAGGGGCGGTGAGCAGTTCTTC